This TCR beta chain was found in a study of response to subunit inactivated influenza vaccine. TCRdb fed the RT-PCR reads into MiXCR, producing one record per CDR3 protein. The sample lists approximately 680,000 distinct CDR3 sequences, around 16% seen once, with under 14% in the top ten. This clonotype was recorded only once. The V gene end was trimmed by 4 bases and the J gene end by 2 bases; junction bases not matched to a gene: 6. This CDR3 spans 15 amino acids. The germline CDR1 and CDR2 sequences are MNHNS and SASEGT. This clonotype was obtained from a man in his forties or fifties who received an inactivated influenza vaccine. This sequence joins TRBV6-1 and TRBJ2-7; 9 bases line up with TRBD1. This material consisted of PBMCs from blood, taken 12 days after vaccination. CDR3 bases: TGTGCCAGCAGTGTACAGGGGGCGCGAGCCTACGAGCAGTACTTC. It encodes CASSVQGARAYEQYF.